These T cell receptor beta chains were read from a single sample in a study of early T cells in non-severe SARS-CoV-2 infection. Each CDR3 protein gets one entry after TCRdb re-called the 5' RACE reads with MiXCR. The profile covers 40,000 to 50,000 distinct CDR3 sequences, with approximately 5.9% appearing a single time and 5.4% taken by the ten largest. The input for sequencing was whole blood, taken at baseline. The receptors were sampled from an adult who was a healthcare worker with PCR-confirmed SARS-CoV-2 infection or an uninfected control (not recorded which). Both conserved end residues are part of each CDR3. A D gene is named only where the DNA matches it firmly. Some rows mark clone size as missing; the rest say once, few, many or name a class of expanded clone.

abundance	d_gene	v_gene	j_gene	CDR3aa	CDR3nt
-	-	TRBV7-9	TRBJ2-7	CASSSQGGGSSYEQYF	TGTGCCAGCAGCTCCCAGGGGGGCGGTAGCTCCTACGAGCAGTACTTC
many	-	TRBV12-3/TRBV12-4	TRBJ1-5	CASSRSQRDQPQHF	TGTGCCAGCTCAAGAAGTCAGCGGGATCAGCCCCAGCATTTT
many	-	TRBV7-8	TRBJ2-1	CASSTEPWSSYNEQFF	TGTGCCAGCAGCACAGAACCCTGGAGCTCCTACAATGAGCAGTTCTTC
many	TRBD2	TRBV7-9	TRBJ2-4	CASSAGLEDIQYF	TGTGCCAGCAGCGCCGGACTAGAGGACATTCAGTACTTC
many	TRBD2	TRBV28	TRBJ2-3	CASSRTSGGDTQYF	TGTGCCAGCAGCCGGACTAGCGGGGGAGATACGCAGTATTTT
many	-	TRBV10-3	TRBJ2-1	CASLAADLYNEQFF	TGTGCCTCCCTTGCGGCCGACCTTTACAATGAGCAGTTCTTC
many	-	TRBV27	TRBJ2-7	CASSPGTDAYEQYF	TGTGCCAGCAGTCCCGGGACCGATGCCTACGAGCAGTACTTC
few	-	TRBV11-2	TRBJ1-4	CASSLDASPSDGLFF	TGTGCCAGCAGCTTAGATGCTAGCCCCTCGGATGGACTGTTTTTT
many	-	TRBV5-1	TRBJ2-2	CASSSYSAGELFF	TGCGCCAGCAGCTCCTATTCGGCCGGGGAGCTGTTTTTT
many	-	TRBV5-1	TRBJ2-7	CASSYGGSARGGEQYF	TGCGCCAGCAGCTACGGCGGGTCGGCCAGGGGGGGCGAGCAGTACTTC
-	-	TRBV2	TRBJ2-3	CASSLTRDTQYF	TGTGCCAGCAGTCTAACGAGGGATACGCAGTATTTT
many	-	TRBV19	TRBJ1-1	CASSIRLPTEAFF	TGTGCCAGTAGTATCCGACTTCCCACTGAAGCTTTCTTT
many	-	TRBV3-1	TRBJ2-1	CASSQARYQQFF	TGTGCCAGCAGCCAAGCAAGGTATCAGCAGTTCTTC
many	-	TRBV7-9	TRBJ1-1	CASSYGLEGAEAFF	TGTGCCAGCAGCTATGGCTTGGAGGGAGCTGAAGCTTTCTTT
many	TRBD1	TRBV4-1	TRBJ2-3	CASSQTGTGGPDTQYF	TGCGCCAGCAGCCAGACCGGGACAGGGGGGCCAGATACGCAGTATTTT
many	-	TRBV13	TRBJ2-7	CASSLGTRGLYEQYF	TGTGCCAGCAGCTTAGGGACCAGGGGACTATACGAGCAGTACTTC
many	TRBD1	TRBV12-3/TRBV12-4	TRBJ2-1	CASTLTGPGGADNEQFF	TGTGCCAGCACCCTAACCGGCCCAGGGGGAGCGGACAATGAGCAGTTCTTC
few	TRBD2	TRBV6-1	TRBJ2-5	CASSEFEGGGSETQYF	TGTGCCAGCAGTGAATTCGAGGGAGGCGGGAGTGAGACCCAGTACTTC
-	-	TRBV12-3/TRBV12-4	TRBJ2-7	CASSLGQPYEQYF	TGTGCCAGCAGTTTAGGACAGCCATACGAGCAGTACTTC
many	-	TRBV19	TRBJ2-1	CASSLGTFPRRSSYNEQFF	TGTGCCAGTAGCCTCGGGACATTCCCGCGCCGTAGCTCCTACAATGAGCAGTTCTTC
many	-	TRBV20-1	TRBJ1-5	CSAQQGREDQPQHF	TGCAGTGCGCAACAGGGTCGAGAGGATCAGCCCCAGCATTTT
medium-sized	TRBD1	TRBV6-4	TRBJ1-6	CASSDSTGGNSPLHF	TGTGCCAGCAGTGACTCGACAGGGGGCAATTCACCCCTCCACTTT
few	TRBD1	TRBV19	TRBJ1-5	CASSIWDRNQPQHF	TGTGCCAGTAGTATCTGGGACAGAAATCAGCCCCAGCATTTT
many	-	TRBV20-1	TRBJ1-5	CSASLQVYSNQPQHF	TGCAGTGCTAGTCTCCAGGTCTATAGCAATCAGCCCCAGCATTTT
many	TRBD2	TRBV28	TRBJ2-4	CASSPSSGLGNIQYF	TGTGCCAGCAGTCCAAGTTCCGGACTAGGGAACATTCAGTACTTC
medium-sized	-	TRBV28	TRBJ1-3	CASSIWSSGNTIYF	TGTGCCAGCAGCATTTGGAGCTCTGGAAACACCATATATTTT
-	-	TRBV7-8	TRBJ2-2	CASSFQHTGELFF	TGTGCCAGCAGCTTCCAGCATACCGGGGAGCTGTTTTTT
many	TRBD1	TRBV5-1	TRBJ2-7	CASSPPGQGRDEQYF	TGCGCCAGCAGCCCTCCGGGACAGGGTAGGGACGAGCAGTACTTC
many	-	TRBV6-5	TRBJ2-7	CASSDFYEQYF	TGTGCCAGCAGCGACTTCTACGAGCAGTACTTC
many	-	TRBV18	TRBJ1-2	CASSPPTGYGYTF	TGTGCCAGCTCACCGCCGACGGGCTATGGCTACACCTTC
few	-	TRBV7-9	TRBJ1-4	CASSLLRQTDNEKLFF	TGTGCCAGCAGCTTACTCCGACAGACTGATAATGAAAAACTGTTTTTT
-	-	TRBV7-7	TRBJ2-3	CASSLGTAPTDTQYF	TGTGCCAGCAGCCTCGGGACGGCCCCCACAGATACGCAGTATTTT
few	-	TRBV7-6	TRBJ1-1	CASSLDAVNTEAFF	TGTGCCAGCAGCTTAGATGCAGTGAACACTGAAGCTTTCTTT
many	-	TRBV4-1	TRBJ2-1	CASSQDGGRSANEQFF	TGCGCCAGCAGCCAAGACGGGGGGCGAAGCGCTAATGAGCAGTTCTTC
many	-	TRBV5-4	TRBJ1-4	CASRYWPGQREKLFF	TGTGCCAGCAGGTATTGGCCAGGCCAAAGGGAAAAACTGTTTTTT
many	-	TRBV7-9	TRBJ1-5	CASSLGIVGTTSNQPQHF	TGTGCCAGCAGCTTAGGGATTGTCGGAACCACTAGCAATCAGCCCCAGCATTTT